This TCR beta chain emerged from a study of CD8+ T cells in alopecia areata. After isolation, RNA underwent reverse transcription to generate cDNA as the sequencing template. Clones were sequenced by immunoSEQ multiplex PCR, and TCRdb holds only the in-frame ones, with some missing. Among about 42,000 clones listed, about three fifths were seen once. About this clone: One end of the junction fails to match germline, which may point to a read error. The same CDR3 also results from other DNA sequences found in this sample.

Noted treatment: oral pan-JAK inhibitor, 5-10 mg twice daily. Individuals with alopecia areata gave both lesional scalp punch biopsies and peripheral blood for collection. Starting from PBMCs, sorting isolated CD4+ and CD8+ T cells. CDR1 and CDR2 from the germline V gene are SGHNT and YYREEE (reference sequence). The CDR3 loop spans 14 amino acids. The sample consisted of CD8+ T cells sorted from blood, taken at week 4, from a patient treated with tofacitinib. The chain links TRBV5-4 to TRBJ2-7; D may be TRBD2 (6 bases). The sequence was obtained from a human donor with alopecia areata. The DNA of the CDR3 is TGCGCCAGCAGCCAAGTAGCGGACTCCTACGAGCAGTACTTC. Its translation: CASSQVADSYEQYF.